The following is a T cell receptor (beta chain) sequence with its context. It lacks a known antigen. The input lacks base qualities; no much larger clone sits a single base away. The data stem from a study of OX40 agonist ivuxolimab in advanced cancers. For the wider study: Ivuxolimab was an agonistic, fully human IgG2 monoclonal antibody directed against OX40 (CD134), a costimulatory receptor. Intravenous ivuxolimab was administered to patients every 2 weeks at six dose levels: 0.01, 0.1, 0.3, 1.5, 3 and 10 mg/kg. Among the approximately 50 dose-escalation patients, around 19 had hepatocellular carcinoma, 15 melanoma, 9 renal cell carcinoma and 9 head and neck cancer. In the dose-escalation cohort, 82.7% of patients were male, and the mean age was around 60 years with a range of about 20 to 90. Prior anti-PD-1, anti-PD-L1 or anti-CTLA-4 therapy was permitted, and 30% to 45% of dose-escalation patients had received checkpoint inhibitors. Three dose-escalation patients achieved partial responses, one with hepatocellular carcinoma and two with cutaneous melanoma. The point of sequencing TCRbeta in the periphery was to test whether ivuxolimab changed TCR sequence diversity and drove clonal T-cell expansion. The monotherapy dose-escalation portion (N of about 47 patients) of the phase I ivuxolimab trial is reported in the paper. Paper-wide results and their limitations: Low levels of normalized T-cell clonal expansion were also seen in some nonresponding patients. After ivuxolimab, CD8+ T cells had more expanded clones than CD4+ T cells on average. At doses from 0.1 to 3.0 mg/kg, clonal expansion was seen in both CD4+ and CD8+ blood T cells between baseline and week 6. Which antigens the clonally expanded peripheral T cells were specific for was not determined. In partial responders in the 0.1-3.0 mg/kg groups, normalized peripheral clonal expansion was found to be among the lowest, especially among CD8+ T cells.

The trial excluded patients who had a history of autoimmune disease or who were on systemic immunosuppression. Peripheral blood for TCR sequencing was drawn from every dose cohort at baseline, at cycle 4 day 1 and at cycle 7 day 1. Samples came from an open-label, multicenter, first-in-human phase I dose-escalation trial of ivuxolimab. Adults with locally advanced or metastatic head and neck squamous cell, hepatocellular, melanoma or renal cell carcinoma were enrolled in the trial. Before TCR sequencing, CD4+ T cells and CD8+ T cells were sorted from peripheral blood as separate populations. To sequence the TCRbeta CDR3 region, genomic DNA was isolated from the sorted cells. TCRbeta CDR3 regions were sequenced using the immunoSEQ Assay. TCRdb took over this immuneACCESS table, retaining in-frame rearrangements with V and J assigned. Such tables are incomplete; in checked studies, under half of the missing clones stem from an unresolved V gene, and the remainder is unexplained. In this sample the table shows tens of thousands of clones, about 91% of which occur a single time. The top ten clones comprise about an eighth of the sample.

V loses 0 bases, J loses 4 bases, and the germline ends lie 12 bases apart. CDR3 length: 15 amino acids, cysteine to phenylalanine. Only the CDR3 part of the read is kept: 45 bases, read in frame from the first base. CDR1 MGHRA and CDR2 YSYEKL were looked up in the germline V gene. The rearrangement combines TRBV4-1 with TRBJ1-2, with no reliable assignment of the D segment. The receptor was isolated from an adult with an advanced solid tumor such as melanoma, head and neck, liver or kidney cancer. The sample consisted of CD4+ or CD8+ T cells sorted from blood, taken in a trial of the OX40 agonist ivuxolimab. The DNA is as follows: TGCGCCAGCAGCCAAGAAAGCCCGGCCCCCTATGGCTACACCTTC. The encoded protein is CASSQESPAPYGYTF.